This T cell receptor (beta chain) is from a study of shared clonotypes between healthy human individuals. Notes on the study in general: With a handful of donors compared, about 5% of naive CD4 clonotypes were shared.

The CDR3 is made up of 17 amino acids. V shed 6 bases and J 8 bases; nucleotides not matched to a gene: 12. CDR1 is MDHEN and CDR2 is SYDVKM in the germline V gene. TCRdb's copy holds only in-frame clones and misses some; the assay was immunoSEQ multiplex PCR. Among tens of thousands of clones listed, 60% to 65% were seen once. A note on this clone: Its antigen is as yet unknown.

Sample: memory CD8+ T cells sorted from blood. Sample subset: CD45RO+ cells pooled with CCR7-negative TemRA cells. This receptor was taken from a man aged 25 to 40 in good health. The chain recombines TRBV28 with TRBJ2-1, with 14 bases fitting TRBD2. CDR3 sequence (DNA): TGTGCCAGCAGCCCTAACTCCGGACTAGCGGGAGGACATGAGCAGTTCTTC. The encoded protein is CASSPNSGLAGGHEQFF.